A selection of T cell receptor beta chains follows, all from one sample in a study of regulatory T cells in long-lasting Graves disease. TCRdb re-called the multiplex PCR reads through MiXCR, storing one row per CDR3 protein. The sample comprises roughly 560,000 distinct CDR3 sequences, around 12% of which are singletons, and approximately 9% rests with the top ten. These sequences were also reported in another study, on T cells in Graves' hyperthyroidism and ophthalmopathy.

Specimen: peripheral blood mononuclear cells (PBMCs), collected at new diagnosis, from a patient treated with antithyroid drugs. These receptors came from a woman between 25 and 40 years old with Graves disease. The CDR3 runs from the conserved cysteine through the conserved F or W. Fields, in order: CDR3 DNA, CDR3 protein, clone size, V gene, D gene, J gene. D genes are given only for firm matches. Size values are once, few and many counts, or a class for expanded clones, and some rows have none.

DNA: TGCAGTAAGACTAGCGGGCCTTTCCAAGAGACCCAGTACTTC
CDR3: CSKTSGPFQETQYF
size: many
V: TRBV20-1
D: TRBD2
J: TRBJ2-5

DNA: TGTGCCAGCAGTTCCTCCCCGATAAGGGGTGAAAAACTGTTTTTT
CDR3: CASSSSPIRGEKLFF
size: many
V: TRBV28
D: NA
J: TRBJ1-4

DNA: TGTGCCGGCATGCCTAACCTTACTCCCCAGGAGACCCAGTACTTC
CDR3: CAGMPNLTPQETQYF
size: many
V: TRBV2
D: NA
J: TRBJ2-5

DNA: TGTGCCAGCAGTTTATTAGGCAAAGACTACGAGCAGTACTTC
CDR3: CASSLLGKDYEQYF
size: many
V: TRBV27
D: NA
J: TRBJ2-7

DNA: TGTGCCAGCAGCCTTAGCGGGACTGCCACCGGGGAGCTGTTTTTT
CDR3: CASSLSGTATGELFF
size: many
V: TRBV11-3
D: TRBD2
J: TRBJ2-2

DNA: TGTGCCAGCAGCTTATTGTCGGACAGCTTAGGGGAGACCCAGTACTTC
CDR3: CASSLLSDSLGETQYF
size: many
V: TRBV7-8
D: NA
J: TRBJ2-5

DNA: TGCAGTGCTAGAGAAATCCCGATTGGACAGGGGTTCTACGAGCAGTACTTC
CDR3: CSAREIPIGQGFYEQYF
size: many
V: TRBV20-1
D: TRBD1
J: TRBJ2-7

DNA: TGTGCCAGCAGCTCACAAACAGTTTCCTCCTACAATGAGCAGTTCTTC
CDR3: CASSSQTVSSYNEQFF
size: many
V: TRBV12-3/TRBV12-4
D: NA
J: TRBJ2-1

DNA: TGTGCCAGCAGCTTAAGTGAGATTTTGAGCACAGATACGCAGTATTTT
CDR3: CASSLSEILSTDTQYF
size: NA
V: TRBV7-9
D: NA
J: TRBJ2-3

DNA: TGTGCCAGCAGTTTTAAAGCGGGACTATTCTCCTACGAGCAGTACTTC
CDR3: CASSFKAGLFSYEQYF
size: many
V: TRBV28
D: TRBD2
J: TRBJ2-7

DNA: TGTGCCACCCTCGGAACCGGGGGCGGCTACACCTTC
CDR3: CATLGTGGGYTF
size: many
V: TRBV6-1
D: NA
J: TRBJ1-2

DNA: TGTGCCAGCAGCTCGGACCCTAACGAGCAGTACTTC
CDR3: CASSSDPNEQYF
size: many
V: TRBV7-9
D: NA
J: TRBJ2-7

DNA: TGTGCCAGCAGTTTCATGGGGGACTACAATGAGCAGTTCTTC
CDR3: CASSFMGDYNEQFF
size: many
V: TRBV12-3/TRBV12-4
D: NA
J: TRBJ2-1

DNA: TGTGCCAGCAGTTCCACTGGGGACGGGGAGCTGTTTTTT
CDR3: CASSSTGDGELFF
size: many
V: TRBV7-3
D: NA
J: TRBJ2-2

DNA: TGTGCCAGCAGTCGCCTTCCCCAGGGGACAACCGGGGAGCTGTTTTTT
CDR3: CASSRLPQGTTGELFF
size: many
V: TRBV3-1
D: NA
J: TRBJ2-2

DNA: TGTGCCAGCAGTTTAGCCCCCGAGAGCGGGCTAGAGCAGTTCTTC
CDR3: CASSLAPESGLEQFF
size: many
V: TRBV12-3/TRBV12-4
D: NA
J: TRBJ2-1

DNA: TGTGCCAGCAGTTCGGGACAGACTACCTACGAGCAGTACTTC
CDR3: CASSSGQTTYEQYF
size: many
V: TRBV28
D: TRBD1
J: TRBJ2-7

DNA: TGTGCCAGCAGCCAGACTAGCGGGAGGATCGACGAGCAGTACTTC
CDR3: CASSQTSGRIDEQYF
size: many
V: TRBV7-2
D: TRBD2
J: TRBJ2-7